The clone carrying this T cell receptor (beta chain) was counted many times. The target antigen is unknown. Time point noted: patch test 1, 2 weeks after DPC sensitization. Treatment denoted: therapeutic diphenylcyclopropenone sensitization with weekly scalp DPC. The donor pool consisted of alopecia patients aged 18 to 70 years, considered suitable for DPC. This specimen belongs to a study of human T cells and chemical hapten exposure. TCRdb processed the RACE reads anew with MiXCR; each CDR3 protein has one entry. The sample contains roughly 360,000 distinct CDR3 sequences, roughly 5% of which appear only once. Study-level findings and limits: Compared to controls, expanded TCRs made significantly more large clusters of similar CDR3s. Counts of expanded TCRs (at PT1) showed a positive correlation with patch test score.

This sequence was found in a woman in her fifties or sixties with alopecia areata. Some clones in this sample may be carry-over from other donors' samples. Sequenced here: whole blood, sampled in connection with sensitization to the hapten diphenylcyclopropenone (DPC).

This CDR3 reads CASSSGGGAFF. CDR3 sequence (DNA): TGTGCCAGCAGTAGCGGTGGAGGAGCTTTCTTT. The rearrangement links TRBV6-5 to TRBJ1-1; no clear D. With 5 bases removed from V and 10 bases from J, the gap between germline ends came to 11 bases. CDR1 and CDR2 from the germline V gene are MNHEY and SVGAGI. This CDR3 is built from 11 residues.